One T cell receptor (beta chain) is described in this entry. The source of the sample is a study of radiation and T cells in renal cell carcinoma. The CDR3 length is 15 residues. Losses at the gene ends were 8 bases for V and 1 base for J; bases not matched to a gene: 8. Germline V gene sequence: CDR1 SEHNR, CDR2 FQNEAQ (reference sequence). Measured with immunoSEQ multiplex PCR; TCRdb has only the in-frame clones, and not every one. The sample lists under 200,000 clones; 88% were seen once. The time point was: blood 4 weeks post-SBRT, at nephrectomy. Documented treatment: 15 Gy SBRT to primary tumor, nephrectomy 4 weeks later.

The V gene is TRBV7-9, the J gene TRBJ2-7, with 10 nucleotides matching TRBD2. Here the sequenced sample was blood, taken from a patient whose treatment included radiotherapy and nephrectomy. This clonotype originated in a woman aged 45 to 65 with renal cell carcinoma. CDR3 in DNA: TGTGCCAGCGCCCCTTGGACTAGCGGATCCTACGAGCAGTACTTC. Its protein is CASAPWTSGSYEQYF. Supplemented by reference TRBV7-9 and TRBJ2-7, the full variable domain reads DTGVSQNPRHKITKRGQNVTFRCDPISEHNRLYWYRQTLGQGPEFLTYFQNEAQLEKSRLLSDRFSAERPKGSFSTLEIQRTEQGDSAMYLCASAPWTSGSYEQYFGPGTRLTVT.